The rows below give T cell receptor beta chains drawn from one sample of a study of post-analysis software for immune sequencing data. TCRdb fed the PCR reads into MiXCR, producing one record per CDR3 protein. The repertoire includes over 700,000 distinct CDR3 sequences, about 27% of them detected once, and roughly 0.53% sits in the top ten. Input material: blood. All receptors derive from a girl aged 5-17 years with multiple sclerosis. Each CDR3 is given with its conserved first and last residue. A D gene is named only where the DNA matches it firmly. Size is omitted from some rows. Given values are once, few, many or a class for expanded clones.

j_gene: TRBJ2-7; v_gene: TRBV28; d_gene: TRBD2; abundance: -; CDR3nt: TGTGCCAGCACGTCTCTAGCGGGTGCAAAAGCGAGGGGGTACGAGCAGTACTTC; CDR3aa: CASTSLAGAKARGYEQYF
j_gene: TRBJ2-5; v_gene: TRBV29-1; d_gene: -; abundance: many; CDR3nt: TGCAGCGTTAAAAGAACAACGGCCGGGACAGCGGGGACCCAGTACTTC; CDR3aa: CSVKRTTAGTAGTQYF
j_gene: TRBJ2-4; v_gene: TRBV10-3; d_gene: -; abundance: few; CDR3nt: TGTGCCATCAGTGAGACGGCAGGGGCGGGTGACATTCAGTACTTC; CDR3aa: CAISETAGAGDIQYF
j_gene: TRBJ2-7; v_gene: TRBV6-5; d_gene: -; abundance: many; CDR3nt: TGTGCCAGCAGTTACTGGGTTTCGACAGGAGCCTCCTACGAGCAGTACTTC; CDR3aa: CASSYWVSTGASYEQYF
j_gene: TRBJ2-7; v_gene: TRBV4-1; d_gene: -; abundance: few; CDR3nt: TGCGCCAGCAGCCAAGATCGGGCAGGATCAACGGGAGAGCAGTACTTC; CDR3aa: CASSQDRAGSTGEQYF
j_gene: TRBJ2-7; v_gene: TRBV7-2; d_gene: -; abundance: few; CDR3nt: TGTACCAGCAGCTTAATCCGTTACGAGCAGTACTTC; CDR3aa: CTSSLIRYEQYF
j_gene: TRBJ2-1; v_gene: TRBV7-2; d_gene: TRBD2; abundance: -; CDR3nt: TGTGCCAGCAGCCCGAGGGGGGCTAGCGGGAGGCCCCGGTCCTACAATGAGCAGTTCTTC; CDR3aa: CASSPRGASGRPRSYNEQFF
j_gene: TRBJ1-4; v_gene: TRBV5-5; d_gene: TRBD1; abundance: many; CDR3nt: TGTGCCAGCAGCTCGGCGGGACAGCTAAATGAAAAACTGTTTTTT; CDR3aa: CASSSAGQLNEKLFF
j_gene: TRBJ1-4; v_gene: TRBV29-1; d_gene: -; abundance: -; CDR3nt: TGCAGCGTTGCCCCTACAGACGCAACTAATGAAAAACTGTTTTTT; CDR3aa: CSVAPTDATNEKLFF
j_gene: TRBJ1-5; v_gene: TRBV10-3; d_gene: -; abundance: -; CDR3nt: TGTGCCGCAGGGAGGGTGAGCAATCAGCCCCAGCATTTT; CDR3aa: CAAGRVSNQPQHF
j_gene: TRBJ2-7; v_gene: TRBV12-3/TRBV12-4; d_gene: -; abundance: -; CDR3nt: TGTGCCACAGGGACCGCCTACGAGCAGTACTTC; CDR3aa: CATGTAYEQYF
j_gene: TRBJ2-7; v_gene: TRBV7-2; d_gene: -; abundance: -; CDR3nt: TGTGCCAGCAGCACTAACGTCGGCGAGCAGTACTTC; CDR3aa: CASSTNVGEQYF
j_gene: TRBJ2-3; v_gene: TRBV20-1; d_gene: TRBD2; abundance: many; CDR3nt: TGCAGTGCTCCCGGGACTAGCGGAAGGGCAGATACGCAGTATTTT; CDR3aa: CSAPGTSGRADTQYF
j_gene: TRBJ2-3; v_gene: TRBV29-1; d_gene: TRBD2; abundance: few; CDR3nt: TGCAGCGTGGCGCAGGCGGGAGTTACAGATACGCAGTATTTT; CDR3aa: CSVAQAGVTDTQYF
j_gene: TRBJ2-5; v_gene: TRBV15; d_gene: TRBD2; abundance: -; CDR3nt: TGTGCCACCAGCAGACGCGCGGGGGGCCAAGAGACCCAGTACTTC; CDR3aa: CATSRRAGGQETQYF
j_gene: TRBJ1-5; v_gene: TRBV19; d_gene: -; abundance: -; CDR3nt: TGTGCCAGTAGTATAGTCGGTCAGCCCCAGCATTTT; CDR3aa: CASSIVGQPQHF
j_gene: TRBJ2-1; v_gene: TRBV6-2/TRBV6-3; d_gene: TRBD2; abundance: once; CDR3nt: TGTGCCATCAGCCCCTGGCGGGGGTACAATGAGCAGTTCTTC; CDR3aa: CAISPWRGYNEQFF
j_gene: TRBJ2-1; v_gene: TRBV2; d_gene: -; abundance: many; CDR3nt: TGTGCCAGCAGTGAGGGTTGGAGTGAGCAGTTCTTC; CDR3aa: CASSEGWSEQFF
j_gene: TRBJ2-1; v_gene: TRBV10-3; d_gene: -; abundance: -; CDR3nt: TGTGCCATCAGTGGGAGGGGGGACAATGAGCAGTTCTTC; CDR3aa: CAISGRGDNEQFF
j_gene: TRBJ1-2; v_gene: TRBV28; d_gene: -; abundance: few; CDR3nt: TGTGCCAGCATCCATCCGGTATATGGCTACACCTTC; CDR3aa: CASIHPVYGYTF
j_gene: TRBJ2-1; v_gene: TRBV6-2/TRBV6-3; d_gene: -; abundance: few; CDR3nt: TGTGCCAGCAGTGTGGTGCGGGATGAGCAGTTCTTC; CDR3aa: CASSVVRDEQFF
j_gene: TRBJ2-5; v_gene: TRBV27; d_gene: TRBD1; abundance: few; CDR3nt: TGTGCCAGCAGTGGCACGACAGGGCTGGAGACCCAGTACTTC; CDR3aa: CASSGTTGLETQYF
j_gene: TRBJ2-3; v_gene: TRBV4-2; d_gene: -; abundance: -; CDR3nt: TGCGCCAGCAGCCAAGATTTAGCGGCTAGCACAGATACGCAGTATTTT; CDR3aa: CASSQDLAASTDTQYF
j_gene: TRBJ2-5; v_gene: TRBV28; d_gene: -; abundance: -; CDR3nt: TGTGCCAGCAGTTCTACTCCGGGGCCCCAAGAGACCCAGTACTTC; CDR3aa: CASSSTPGPQETQYF
j_gene: TRBJ2-6; v_gene: TRBV11-2; d_gene: TRBD1; abundance: -; CDR3nt: TGTGCCAGCACCTTAGACAGGGGCTGGGCCAACGTCCTGACTTTC; CDR3aa: CASTLDRGWANVLTF